This TCR beta chain came from a study (dated by TCRdb to 2012 to 2014). A remark on this clonotype: Its cognate antigen has yet to be identified. No much larger clone exists at a distance of one base, and base qualities are not known.

There are 14 amino acids in the CDR3, from cysteine to phenylalanine inclusive. The DNA shown is the 42-base CDR3, in frame from base 1. For CDR1 and CDR2, the germline V gene lists SQVTM and ANQGSEA. The germline V and J ends show losses of 2 bases and 10 bases respectively, and no gene match explains 10 bases of the junction. Data came from an Illumina Genome Analyzer IIx. Through fastp at Q25 and MiXCR, TCRdb rebuilt clones from the public reads, retaining in-frame beta chains. Rows merge per CDR3 protein into single entries with the most common DNA and genes. Within this sample are 6,500 to 9,000 distinct CDR3 sequences, with under 35% of them counted one time only. The top ten clones comprise 20% to 25% of the sample.

Sequencing was carried out using blood. The TCR sequence derives from a human donor. The V and J genes are TRBV29-1 and TRBJ1-5, with 8 bases matching TRBD1. The DNA sequence is TGCAGCGTTGAAACAGGGGGTGCCGGTCAACCCCAGCATTTT. This encodes CSVETGGAGQPQHF.